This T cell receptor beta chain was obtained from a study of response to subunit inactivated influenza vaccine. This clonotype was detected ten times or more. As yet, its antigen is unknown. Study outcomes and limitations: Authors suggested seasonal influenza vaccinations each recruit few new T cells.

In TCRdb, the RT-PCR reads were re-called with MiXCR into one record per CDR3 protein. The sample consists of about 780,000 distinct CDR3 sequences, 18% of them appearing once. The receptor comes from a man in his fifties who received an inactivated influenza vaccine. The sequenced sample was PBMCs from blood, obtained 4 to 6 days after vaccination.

The DNA of the CDR3 is TGTGCCATCAGGCAGACAGGGGATCATCAGCCCCAGCATTTT. It encodes CAIRQTGDHQPQHF. V gene TRBV10-3 combines with J gene TRBJ1-5, with TRBD1 matching 8 bases. This CDR3 region has 14 residues. Germline V gives CDR1 ENHRY, CDR2 SYGVKD. Trimming took 6 bases from V and 5 from J; bases not matched to a gene: 6.